The 18 T cell receptor beta chains listed next were all sequenced from one sample in a study of blood T cell repertoires in COVID-19 (dated by TCRdb to the early 2020s). Library creation used the immunoSEQ multiplex PCR assay. In its TCRdb copy, this immuneACCESS table keeps in-frame sequences only and misses some clones. Where compared with another copy, unresolved V genes explain less than half of these, and the others have no known cause. The sample table shows 30,000 to 40,000 clones, and about 91% are seen once. Jointly, the top ten make up less than 6% of the sample. The material sequenced was peripheral blood. The receptor source for this set is a woman of 80 years or more with acute or convalescent COVID-19.

The gene calls are TRBV3-1 (or the pseudogene TRBV3-2) and TRBJ1-2; tentative D call: TRBD1 (6 bases). Trimming took 2 bases from V and 1 from J, leaving 17 bases between them. The CDR3 covers 17 residues. Per the germline V gene, CDR1 is LGHDT and CDR2 is YNNKEL (reference sequence). In DNA form, the CDR3 reads TGTGCCAGCAGCCAAACGACAGGACGAAAAGATAACTATGGCTACACCTTC. As protein: CASSQTTGRKDNYGYTF.

The chain recombines TRBV5-1 with TRBJ1-4; D unresolved. This CDR3 has 15 residues. The V end lost 7 bases, the J end lost 8 bases, and 21 bases lay between the germline ends. Germline V CDR1 and CDR2: SGHRS, YFSETQ. CDR3 sequence reads: CASWLDSNRPEKLFF. The CDR3 nucleotides read TGCGCCAGCTGGCTGGACTCAAACCGTCCCGAAAAACTGTTTTTT.

The chain links TRBV6-2 or TRBV6-3 to TRBJ2-3, with D uncertain. Trimming pared 0 bases from V and 0 bases from J, leaving 4 bases between. This CDR3 is 14 amino acids long. Germline CDR1 MNHEY, CDR2 SVGEGT. Here the CDR3 reads CASSYSGSTDTQYF. In DNA, the CDR3 is TGTGCCAGCAGTTACTCCGGGAGCACAGATACGCAGTATTTT.

This clone was seen just once. The V gene is TRBV5-1, the J gene TRBJ1-6; TRBD1 is a possible D gene (6 bases). Per the germline V gene, CDR1 is SGHRS and CDR2 is YFSETQ. Trimming shortened V by 1 base and J by 7 bases, and 9 bases separated the two germline ends. This CDR3 region has 14 residues. The CDR3 DNA reads TGCGCCAGCAGCTTGAACGACAGGAATTCACCCCTCCACTTT. Residues: CASSLNDRNSPLHF. The full variable domain, completed using reference TRBV5-1 and TRBJ1-6, is KAGVTQTPRYLIKTRGQQVTLSCSPISGHRSVSWYQQTPGQGLQFLFEYFSETQRNKGNFPGRFSGRQFSNSRSEMNVSTLELGDSALYLCASSLNDRNSPLHFGNGTRLTVT.

This chain connects TRBV7-3 to TRBJ2-1; the match to TRBD2 covers 10 bases. Germline CDR1 and CDR2: SGHTA and FQGTGA. Losses at the gene ends were 5 bases for V and 7 bases for J; bases not matched to a gene: 8. The CDR3 loop spans 15 amino acids. The CDR3 loop reads CASSPAGGATNEQFF. The CDR3 nucleotides read TGTGCCAGCAGCCCAGCGGGGGGGGCCACAAATGAGCAGTTCTTC. The full variable domain, completed using reference TRBV7-3 and TRBJ2-1, is GAGVSQTPSNKVTEKGKYVELRCDPISGHTALYWYRQSLGQGPEFLIYFQGTGAADDSGLPNDRFFAVRPEGSVSTLKIQRTERGDSAVYLCASSPAGGATNEQFFGPGTRLTVL.

The chain's CDR3 is CASSEMTSGHTEAFF. The CDR3 DNA is TGTGCCAGCAGCGAGATGACGAGCGGGCACACTGAAGCTTTCTTT. The genes are TRBV9 and TRBJ1-1, with no clear D. The CDR3 loop spans 15 amino acids. From germline, CDR1 is SGDLS and CDR2 YYNGEE. Trimming pared 3 bases from V and 3 bases from J, leaving 15 bases between.

This clone was detected once. This sequence joins TRBV7-3 and TRBJ2-2; no reliable D call. Trimming left V 6 bases short and J 1 base short, with 9 bases between. Germline lookup yields CDR1 SGHTA and CDR2 FQGTGA. The CDR3 extends over 14 amino acids. The CDR3, as DNA: TGTGCCAGCAGTCCTACGGGGAACACCGGGGAGCTGTTTTTT. As protein: CASSPTGNTGELFF.

The V call is TRBV30, the J call TRBJ1-4, with unresolved D. The germline CDR1 and CDR2 sequences are GTSNPN and SVGIG (reference sequence). This CDR3 contains 15 residues. The V and J ends lost 0 bases and 5 bases respectively, with 13 bases between them. This chain's CDR3 is CAWSVISQFNEKLFF. The CDR3 nucleotides read TGTGCCTGGAGTGTAATTTCTCAGTTCAATGAAAAACTGTTTTTT.

The CDR3 spells CASSLDASSYEQYF. The CDR3 region has the DNA TGCGCCAGCAGCTTGGATGCCAGCTCCTACGAGCAGTACTTC. The V call is TRBV5-1, the J call TRBJ2-7; D gene unclear. The V gene's germline CDR1 is SGHRS and CDR2 YFSETQ. V shed 0 bases and J shed 0 bases, with 7 bases lying between them. The CDR3 extends over 14 amino acids.

The chain couples TRBV10-1 to TRBJ2-3, with D perhaps TRBD1 (5 bases). Germline assignment: CDR1 WNHNN and CDR2 SYGVQD (reference sequence). Trimming shortened V by 0 bases and J by 0 bases, and 7 bases separated the two germline ends. This CDR3 has 15 residues. The CDR3 sequence: CASSESTASTDTQYF. The CDR3 bases are TGCGCCAGCAGTGAGTCGACAGCTAGCACAGATACGCAGTATTTT.

The rearrangement joins TRBV7-9 to TRBJ1-4, with TRBD1 identical over 7 bases. CDR1 and CDR2 from the germline V gene are SEHNR and FQNEAQ (reference sequence). Trimming removed 1 base from V and 7 bases from J; junction bases left unmatched: 6. The CDR3 totals 15 residues. The CDR3: CASSLEGTVGEKLFF. CDR3 bases: TGTGCCAGCAGCTTAGAAGGGACAGTGGGTGAAAAACTGTTTTTT.

V and J are TRBV18 and TRBJ2-1; D unresolved. Germline V gives CDR1 KGHSH, CDR2 LQKENI. With 3 bases removed from V and 6 bases from J, the gap between germline ends came to 12 bases. The CDR3 is 14 residues long. As DNA, the CDR3 is TGTGCCAGCTCACCGGGTCAGTCGGGCAATGAGCAGTTCTTC. This encodes CASSPGQSGNEQFF.

The V and J genes are TRBV7-8 and TRBJ2-7, with D maybe TRBD2 (6 bases). The CDR3 runs to 14 residues. V gave up 3 bases and J gave up 4 bases, with 13 bases separating them. Germline CDR1 and CDR2: SGHVS and FQNEAQ. In DNA, the CDR3 is TGTGCCAGCAGCTTCGGAGGGGACGCGTACGAGCAGTACTTC. This translates into CASSFGGDAYEQYF.

The chain uses TRBV19 and TRBJ1-6; D remains ambiguous. Germline V gives CDR1 LNHDA, CDR2 SQIVND (reference sequence). The germline V and J ends were trimmed by 3 bases and 4 bases, with 13 bases remaining between them. The CDR3 is made up of 16 amino acids. The DNA of the CDR3 is TGTGCCAGTAGTATCCAGGCCACCGTTTATAATTCACCCCTCCACTTT. Its protein product is CASSIQATVYNSPLHF.

The gene calls are TRBV7-2 and TRBJ1-4, with D perhaps matching TRBD1 (6 bases). This CDR3 is 15 amino acids long. Trimming removed 5 bases from V and 4 bases from J, with 14 bases in between. Germline values: CDR1 SGHTA, CDR2 FQGNSA. CDR3 coding DNA: TGTGCCAGCAGCACCTGGACAGAACATAATGAAAAACTGTTTTTT. Amino acids: CASSTWTEHNEKLFF.

The V call is TRBV9, the J call TRBJ1-4; D might be TRBD1 (6 bases). The CDR3 has 14 residues. Trimming took 4 bases from V and 4 from J, leaving 11 bases between them. Germline values: CDR1 SGDLS, CDR2 YYNGEE. The CDR3 protein is CASSFGQINEKLFF. Here the CDR3 DNA reads TGTGCCAGCAGCTTTGGACAGATTAATGAAAAACTGTTTTTT.

The chain employs TRBV5-5 and TRBJ1-6; D uncertain. V shed 4 bases and J shed 0 bases, with 11 bases lying between them. This CDR3 spans 16 amino acids. Per germline, CDR1 SGHKS and CDR2 YYEKEE (reference sequence). The CDR3 is CASSVSYFSYNSPLHF. The CDR3 DNA is TGTGCCAGCAGCGTGTCCTATTTCTCCTATAATTCACCCCTCCACTTT.

This clone was counted only a few times. The gene calls are TRBV4-1 and TRBJ1-1; D possibly corresponds to TRBD1 (6 bases). V lost 4 bases, J lost 3 bases, and 15 bases lay in between. CDR1 and CDR2 (germline): MGHRA, YSYEKL. The CDR3 extends over 15 amino acids. This chain's CDR3 is CASSPADRPHTEAFF. The DNA for the CDR3 is TGCGCCAGCAGCCCAGCCGACAGGCCTCACACTGAAGCTTTCTTT.